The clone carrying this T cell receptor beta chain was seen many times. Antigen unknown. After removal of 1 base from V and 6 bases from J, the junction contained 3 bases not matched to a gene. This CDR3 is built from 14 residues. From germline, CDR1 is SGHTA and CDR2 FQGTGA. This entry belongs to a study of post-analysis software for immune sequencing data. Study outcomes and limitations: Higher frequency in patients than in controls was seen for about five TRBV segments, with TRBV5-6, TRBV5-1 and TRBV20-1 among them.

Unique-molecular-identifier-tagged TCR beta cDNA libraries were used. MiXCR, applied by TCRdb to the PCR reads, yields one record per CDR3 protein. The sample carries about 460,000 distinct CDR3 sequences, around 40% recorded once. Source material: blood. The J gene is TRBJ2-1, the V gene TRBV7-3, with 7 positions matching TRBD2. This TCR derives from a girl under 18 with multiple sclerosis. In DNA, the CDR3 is TGTGCCAGCAGCTTAAGCGGGAGAGGCAATGAGCAGTTCTTC. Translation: CASSLSGRGNEQFF.